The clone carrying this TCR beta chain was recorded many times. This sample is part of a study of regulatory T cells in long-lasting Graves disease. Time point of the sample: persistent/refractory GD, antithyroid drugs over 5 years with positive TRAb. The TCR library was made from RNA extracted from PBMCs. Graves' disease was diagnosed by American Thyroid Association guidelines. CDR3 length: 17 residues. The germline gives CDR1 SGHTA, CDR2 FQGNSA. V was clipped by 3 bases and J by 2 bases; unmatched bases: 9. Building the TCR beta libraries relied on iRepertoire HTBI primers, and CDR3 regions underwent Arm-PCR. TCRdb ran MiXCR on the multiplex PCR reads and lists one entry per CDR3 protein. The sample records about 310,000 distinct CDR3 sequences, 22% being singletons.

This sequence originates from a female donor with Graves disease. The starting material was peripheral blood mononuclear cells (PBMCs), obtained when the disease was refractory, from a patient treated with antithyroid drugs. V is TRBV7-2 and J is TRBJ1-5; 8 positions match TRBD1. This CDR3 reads CASSLMAGGIGNQPQHF. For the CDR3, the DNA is TGTGCCAGCAGCTTGATGGCAGGGGGCATTGGCAATCAGCCCCAGCATTTT.